This T cell receptor beta chain derives from a study of post-analysis software for immune sequencing data. Overall study: The disease courses spanned relapsing-remitting, secondary progressive and progressive-relapsing forms of multiple sclerosis.

A remark on this clonotype: Its matching antigen is unknown.

V was trimmed by 3 bases and J by 1 base, leaving 9 bases between them. The CDR3 length is 14 residues. Germline assignment: CDR1 MDHEN and CDR2 SYDVKM. Overall study results and limits: Elevated frequency relative to controls characterized four or five TRBV segments in patients, TRBV5-6, TRBV5-1 and TRBV20-1 among them. The study found significantly lower normalized Chao1 diversity in multiple sclerosis patients than in controls.

Each TCR beta cDNA library carried unique molecular identifiers. Input populations of roughly 0.9 to 10 million T cells gave rise to some 500,000 cDNA molecules. In TCRdb, the PCR reads were re-called with MiXCR into one record per CDR3 protein. The profile shows 380,000 or so distinct CDR3 sequences, approximately 38% of them singletons. The TCR sequence derives from a girl between 5 and 17 years old with multiple sclerosis. Sequencing was carried out using blood. The V call is TRBV28, the J call TRBJ1-1; no reliable D call. DNA of the CDR3: TGTGCCAGCAGTTTGACGACGGCGAACACTGAAGCTTTCTTT. As protein: CASSLTTANTEAFF.